This passage covers 14 T cell receptor beta chains from one sample sequenced in a study of blood T cell repertoires in COVID-19. Produced via immunoSEQ multiplex PCR; TCRdb's table is partial and in-frame only. The sample lists about 240,000 clones; approximately 83% were seen once. The sample consisted of peripheral blood. Receptors were obtained from a woman aged 80 or older with acute or convalescent COVID-19.

This clone was counted once. This chain links TRBV5-1 with TRBJ2-3; TRBD1 matches 9 bases. J lost 4 bases, V lost 4 bases, and 10 bases had no gene match. CDR1 SGHRS and CDR2 YFSETQ come from the germline V gene. The CDR3 sequence is 16 residues long. This CDR3 reads CASSPRPGQGADTQYF. As DNA, the CDR3 is TGCGCCAGCAGCCCGAGACCGGGACAGGGAGCAGATACGCAGTATTTT.

This chain connects TRBV5-1 to TRBJ1-3, with D unclear. The V gene's germline CDR1 is SGHRS and CDR2 YFSETQ. V was trimmed by 0 bases and J by 0 bases, leaving 7 bases between them. The CDR3 has 15 residues. The CDR3 region is CASSLEGGSGNTIYF. DNA for the CDR3: TGCGCCAGCAGCTTGGAGGGAGGCTCTGGAAACACCATATATTTT. Drawing the rest from reference TRBV5-1 and TRBJ1-3, the complete variable domain is KAGVTQTPRYLIKTRGQQVTLSCSPISGHRSVSWYQQTPGQGLQFLFEYFSETQRNKGNFPGRFSGRQFSNSRSEMNVSTLELGDSALYLCASSLEGGSGNTIYFGEGSWLTVV.

The chain joins TRBV6-4 to TRBJ2-1; TRBD2 matches 12 bases. V lost 4 bases to trimming and J lost 5 bases; unmatched junction nucleotides: 6. Per the germline V gene, CDR1 is MRHNA and CDR2 is SNTAGT. CDR3 length: 16 amino acids. The CDR3 region is CASSVQLAGGNNEQFF. CDR3 sequence (DNA): TGTGCCAGCAGTGTCCAACTAGCGGGGGGAAACAATGAGCAGTTCTTC.

This chain joins TRBV27 and TRBJ1-6; a possible D gene is TRBD1 (6 bases). The CDR3 consists of 14 residues. The germline gives CDR1 MNHEY, CDR2 SMNVEV (reference sequence). Trimming left V 10 bases short and J 5 bases short, with 15 bases between. In DNA form, the CDR3 reads TGTGCCACCACTTCGGACAGAAATAATTCACCCCTCCACTTT. It is translated as CATTSDRNNSPLHF.

The V gene is TRBV2, the J gene TRBJ1-1; D remains unclear. V lost 7 bases, J lost 0 bases, and 6 bases lay in between. Germline V gives CDR1 SNHLY, CDR2 FYNNEI. The CDR3 runs 12 residues. The CDR3 loop reads CASKRMNTEAFF. The CDR3 region has the DNA TGTGCCAGCAAGAGGATGAACACTGAAGCTTTCTTT.

The chain recombines TRBV10-2 with TRBJ1-1; D is possibly TRBD1 (5 bases). The V and J ends lost 8 bases and 0 bases respectively, with 10 bases between them. CDR1 WSHSY and CDR2 SAAADI come from the germline V gene. CDR3 length: 13 amino acids. The CDR3 here is CASAGRLNTEAFF. CDR3 in DNA: TGCGCCAGCGCGGGACGGCTGAACACTGAAGCTTTCTTT.

This clone appeared a few times. V and J are TRBV9 and TRBJ1-1; D call uncertain. Trimming left V 4 bases short and J 7 bases short, with 14 bases between. Germline CDR1 is SGDLS and CDR2 is YYNGEE. CDR3 size: 13 residues. For the CDR3, the DNA is TGTGCCAGCAGCCCAATCGGGAGATATGAAGCTTTCTTT. It encodes CASSPIGRYEAFF.

The J gene is TRBJ1-1, the V gene TRBV27, with D possibly matching TRBD1 (6 bases). The germline gives CDR1 MNHEY, CDR2 SMNVEV (reference sequence). The CDR3 spans 16 residues. V gave up 10 bases and J gave up 4 bases, with 25 bases separating them. The CDR3 bases are TGTGCCACCCGGACTAGGGGGTTTGGAGTGGGCACTGAAGCTTTCTTT. This translates into CATRTRGFGVGTEAFF.

The chain combines TRBV18 with TRBJ2-7; the match to TRBD1 covers 11 bases. The CDR3 is made up of 15 amino acids. Germline CDR1 reads KGHSH; CDR2 reads LQKENI. V lost 3 bases, J lost 0 bases, and 1 base stayed unmatched. The CDR3 is CASSPGQGGSYEQYF. The CDR3 region has the DNA TGTGCCAGCTCACCGGGACAGGGGGGCTCCTACGAGCAGTACTTC.

V is TRBV6-6 and J is TRBJ1-5; possibly TRBD1 for D (6 bases). Germline lookup yields CDR1 MNHNY and CDR2 SVGAGI (reference sequence). V lost 5 bases to trimming and J lost 0 bases, with 14 bases between them. The CDR3 runs to 16 residues. CDR3 nucleotide sequence: TGTGCCAGCAGTCTCGGACAGACTTATAGCAATCAGCCCCAGCATTTT. It is translated as CASSLGQTYSNQPQHF.

V is TRBV5-1 and J is TRBJ1-1; 9 bases are shared with TRBD1. CDR1 SGHRS and CDR2 YFSETQ come from the germline V gene. The CDR3 is 14 amino acids. With 3 bases clipped from V and 11 bases from J, the junction kept 11 bases outside the gene matches. The CDR3 reads CASSSSTGTGLAFF. Here the CDR3 DNA reads TGCGCCAGCAGCTCGTCAACGGGGACAGGGTTGGCTTTCTTT.

This rearrangement joins TRBV7-2 to TRBJ2-2, with 10 nucleotides matching TRBD1. The CDR3 length is 17 residues. CDR1 and CDR2 from the germline V gene are SGHTA and FQGNSA. V lost 5 bases, J lost 4 bases, and 10 bases stayed unmatched. CDR3 in amino acids: CASSLSTGGKGTGELFF. The CDR3 bases are TGTGCCAGCAGCCTATCGACAGGGGGCAAGGGCACCGGGGAGCTGTTTTTT.

The chain combines TRBV2 with TRBJ1-6; no clear D gene. CDR1 SNHLY and CDR2 FYNNEI come from the germline V gene. CDR3 length: 14 amino acids. The V end was cut by 8 bases, the J end by 7 bases, with 15 bases between. The CDR3 sequence: CASAQLVTNSPLHF. Here the CDR3 DNA reads TGTGCCAGCGCCCAGTTGGTCACGAATTCACCCCTCCACTTT.

V is TRBV18 and J is TRBJ2-7; 7 nucleotides match TRBD2. CDR1 and CDR2 (germline): KGHSH, LQKENI. After removal of 6 bases from V and 1 base from J, the junction contained 9 bases not matched to a gene. This CDR3 spans 15 amino acids. The CDR3: CASSPRDGGSYEQYF. The DNA for the CDR3 is TGTGCCAGCTCGCCCCGGGACGGGGGGTCCTACGAGCAGTACTTC.